A selection of T cell receptor beta chains follows, all from one sample in a study of T-cell memory formation after mild COVID-19. TCRdb processed the 5' RACE reads anew with MiXCR; each CDR3 protein has one entry. The table has about 350,000 distinct CDR3 sequences, approximately 29% seen once. The sample comprised PBMCs or a T cell subset sorted from them (not recorded which). The receptors here all came from an adult woman who had mild COVID-19 (a few samples of this study predate the infection). Cell type and time point are not known. CDR3s include the opening cysteine and the closing phenylalanine or tryptophan. D genes are given only for firm matches. Clone size, where shown, is once, few, many, or a class for clones that have expanded.

D gene,J gene,clone size,V gene,CDR3 protein,CDR3 DNA
.,TRBJ1-1,.,TRBV14,CASSQIQTMNTEAFF,TGTGCCAGCAGCCAGATACAAACCATGAACACTGAAGCTTTCTTT
.,TRBJ1-2,.,TRBV5-1,CASSVEGSDYGYTF,TGCGCCAGCAGCGTCGAGGGATCTGACTATGGCTACACCTTC
.,TRBJ2-7,many,TRBV5-5,CASSLPSSYEQYF,TGTGCCAGCAGCTTGCCCTCTTCCTACGAGCAGTACTTC
TRBD1,TRBJ1-1,.,TRBV5-1,CASSLADRGTRAFF,TGCGCCAGCAGCTTGGCGGACAGGGGGACGCGAGCTTTCTTT
TRBD1,TRBJ1-2,few,TRBV20-1,CSAMDREYGYTF,TGCAGTGCTATGGACAGGGAGTATGGCTACACCTTC
.,TRBJ2-7,.,TRBV5-6,CASSLITSPLEQYF,TGTGCCAGCAGCTTGATTACTAGCCCCCTCGAGCAGTACTTC
.,TRBJ1-1,.,TRBV7-3,CASSLGAGMNTEAFF,TGTGCCAGCAGCTTGGGCGCAGGCATGAACACTGAAGCTTTCTTT
.,TRBJ2-4,.,TRBV12-3/TRBV12-4,CASSFRQELNIQYF,TGTGCCAGCAGTTTCCGACAGGAGCTAAACATTCAGTACTTC
.,TRBJ2-5,few,TRBV12-3/TRBV12-4,CASSALGETQYF,TGTGCCAGCAGTGCCCTGGGCGAGACCCAGTACTTC
.,TRBJ1-2,.,TRBV10-2,CASSAGSNYGYTF,TGCGCCAGCAGTGCGGGGAGTAACTATGGCTACACCTTC
TRBD2,TRBJ2-1,few,TRBV4-1,CASSPRPTSGSRGEQFF,TGCGCCAGCAGCCCCAGACCCACTAGCGGCTCCCGGGGTGAGCAGTTCTTC
.,TRBJ1-3,few,TRBV30,CAWSRGAFGNTIYF,TGTGCCTGGAGTCGGGGGGCATTCGGAAACACCATATATTTT
TRBD2,TRBJ2-2,.,TRBV24-1,CATSDSTSGNTGELFF,TGTGCCACCAGTGACTCGACTAGCGGGAACACCGGGGAGCTGTTTTTT
TRBD1,TRBJ1-1,.,TRBV20-1,CSARENEGASEAFF,TGCAGTGCTAGAGAAAATGAGGGGGCCTCTGAAGCTTTCTTT
.,TRBJ2-7,few,TRBV14,CASSQDPSRSFAYEQYF,TGTGCCAGCAGCCAAGATCCCAGCCGGAGTTTTGCCTACGAGCAGTACTTC
TRBD2,TRBJ2-5,.,TRBV20-1,CSANLAGRPETQYF,TGCAGTGCCAACTTAGCGGGGCGCCCGGAGACCCAGTACTTC